Detailed here is one T cell receptor beta chain. This sample is part of a study of cytomegalovirus exposure and HLA in healthy donors. Germline CDR1 and CDR2: MNHEY and SMNVEV (reference sequence). This CDR3 contains 15 residues. The trim removed 2 bases at V and 5 bases at J, leaving 9 bases unmatched. Primers: 60 Vbeta forward and 13 Jbeta reverse. Clones were read by immunoSEQ multiplex PCR, and TCRdb kept only the in-frame ones, dropping some. In the table there are 180,000 or so clones, roughly 75% of which are singletons. The clonotype was recovered from a woman aged 35 to 49 in good health and CMV-seropositive. The sequenced material came from PBMCs. V gene TRBV27 combines with J gene TRBJ2-7; 7 bases agree with TRBD1. CDR3 nucleotide sequence: TGTGCCAGCAGTTTAATGAAGGGGGCATTCAACGAGCAGTACTTC. Translating gives CASSLMKGAFNEQYF.